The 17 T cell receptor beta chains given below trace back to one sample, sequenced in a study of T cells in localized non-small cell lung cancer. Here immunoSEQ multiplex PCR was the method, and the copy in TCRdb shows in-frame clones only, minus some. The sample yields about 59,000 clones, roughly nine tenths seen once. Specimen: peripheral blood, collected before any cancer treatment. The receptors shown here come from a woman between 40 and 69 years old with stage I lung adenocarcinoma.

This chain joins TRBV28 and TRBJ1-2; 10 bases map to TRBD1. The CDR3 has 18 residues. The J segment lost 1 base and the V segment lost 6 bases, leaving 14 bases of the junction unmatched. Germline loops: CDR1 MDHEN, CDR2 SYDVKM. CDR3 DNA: TGTGCCAGCAGAGGGCGCAGGATAGACAGGGGGCATAACTATGGCTACACCTTC. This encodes CASRGRRIDRGHNYGYTF.

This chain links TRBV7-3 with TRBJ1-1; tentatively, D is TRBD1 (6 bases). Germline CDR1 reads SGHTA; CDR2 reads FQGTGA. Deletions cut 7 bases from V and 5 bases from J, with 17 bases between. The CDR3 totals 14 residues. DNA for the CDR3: TGTGCCAGCACCTCCGGGGGGCCGGGTACTGAAGCTTTCTTT. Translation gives CASTSGGPGTEAFF.

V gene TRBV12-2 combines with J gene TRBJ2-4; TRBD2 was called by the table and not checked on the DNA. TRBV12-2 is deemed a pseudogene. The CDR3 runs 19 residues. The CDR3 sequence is CASRFSGLGREKAKNIQYF. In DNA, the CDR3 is TGTGCAAGTCGCTTTTCGGGTTTGGGGCGGGAGAAAGCCAAAAACATTCAGTACTTC.

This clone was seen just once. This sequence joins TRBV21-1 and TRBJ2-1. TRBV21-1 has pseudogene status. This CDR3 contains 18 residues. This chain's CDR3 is CASSKGSKFSTSYNEQFF. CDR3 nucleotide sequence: TGTGCCAGCAGCAAAGGATCGAAGTTCAGCACCTCCTACAATGAGCAGTTCTTC.

The CDR3 loop reads CASMTQGNAIYF. In nucleotides, the CDR3 is TGTGCCAGCATGACCCAGGGGAACGCCATATATTTT. The chain has TRBV6-5 and TRBJ1-3, with a tentative D call TRBD1 (6 bases). V was trimmed by 7 bases and J by 11 bases, leaving 15 bases between them. Germline lookup yields CDR1 MNHEY and CDR2 SVGAGI. This CDR3 comprises 12 residues.

The CDR3 loop reads CASSYGTGATEAFF. CDR3 coding DNA: TGTGCCAGCAGTTATGGGACAGGGGCCACAGAAGCTTTCTTT. The rearrangement uses TRBV6-5 and TRBJ1-1; 10 nucleotides agree with TRBD1. Germline V CDR1 and CDR2: MNHEY, SVGAGI. The CDR3 contains 14 residues. With 3 bases clipped from V and 8 bases from J, the junction kept 6 bases outside the gene matches.

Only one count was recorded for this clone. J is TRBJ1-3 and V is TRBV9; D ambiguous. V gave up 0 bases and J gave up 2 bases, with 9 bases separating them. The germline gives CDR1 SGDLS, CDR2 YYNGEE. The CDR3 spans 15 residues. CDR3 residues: CASSVENTAGNTIYF. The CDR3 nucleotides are TGTGCCAGCAGCGTAGAAAACACTGCTGGAAACACCATATATTTT.

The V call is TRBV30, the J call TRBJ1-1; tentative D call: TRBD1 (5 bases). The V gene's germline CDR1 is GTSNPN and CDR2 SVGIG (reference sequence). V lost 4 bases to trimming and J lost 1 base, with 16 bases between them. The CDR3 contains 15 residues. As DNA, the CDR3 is TGTGCCTGGAACCCCCTGTGGGGCAAGAACACTGAAGCTTTCTTT. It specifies CAWNPLWGKNTEAFF.

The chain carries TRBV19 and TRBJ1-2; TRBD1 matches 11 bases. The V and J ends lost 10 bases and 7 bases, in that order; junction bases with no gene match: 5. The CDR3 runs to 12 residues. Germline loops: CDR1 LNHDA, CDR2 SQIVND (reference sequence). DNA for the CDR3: TGTGCCACCACCGGGACAGGGGGTGGCTACACCTTC. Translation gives CATTGTGGGYTF.

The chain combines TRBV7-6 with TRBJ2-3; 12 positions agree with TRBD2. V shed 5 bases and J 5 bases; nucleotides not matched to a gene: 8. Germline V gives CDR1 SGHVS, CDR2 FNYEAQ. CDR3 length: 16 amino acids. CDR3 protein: CASSLQLAGGGDTQYF. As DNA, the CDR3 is TGTGCCAGCAGCCTCCAACTAGCGGGGGGCGGAGATACGCAGTATTTT.

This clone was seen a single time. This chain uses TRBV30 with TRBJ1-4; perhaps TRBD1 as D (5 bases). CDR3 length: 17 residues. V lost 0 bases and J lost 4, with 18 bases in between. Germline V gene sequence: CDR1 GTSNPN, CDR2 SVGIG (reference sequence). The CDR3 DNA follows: TGTGCCTGGAGTGTACTAGGGGACTTGACGGGTAATGAAAAACTGTTTTTT. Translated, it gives CAWSVLGDLTGNEKLFF.

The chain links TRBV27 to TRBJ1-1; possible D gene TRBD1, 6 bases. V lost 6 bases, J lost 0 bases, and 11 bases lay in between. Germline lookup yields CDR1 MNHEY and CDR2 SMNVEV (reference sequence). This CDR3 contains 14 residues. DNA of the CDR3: TGTGCCAGCAGACCGGACAGCATGAACACTGAAGCTTTCTTT. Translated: CASRPDSMNTEAFF.

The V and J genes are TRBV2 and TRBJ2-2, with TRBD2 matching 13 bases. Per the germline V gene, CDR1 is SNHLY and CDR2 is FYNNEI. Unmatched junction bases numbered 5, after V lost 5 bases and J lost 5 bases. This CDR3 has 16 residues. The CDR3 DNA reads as TGTGCCAGCAGTTGGACTAGCGGGAGTACGACCGGGGAGCTGTTTTTT. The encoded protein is CASSWTSGSTTGELFF.

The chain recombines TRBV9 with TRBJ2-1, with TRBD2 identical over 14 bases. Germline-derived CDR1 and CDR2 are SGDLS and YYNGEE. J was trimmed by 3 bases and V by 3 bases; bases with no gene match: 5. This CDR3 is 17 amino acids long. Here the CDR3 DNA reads TGTGCCAGCAGCGGGACTAGCGGGGGGAACGTCTACAATGAGCAGTTCTTC. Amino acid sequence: CASSGTSGGNVYNEQFF.

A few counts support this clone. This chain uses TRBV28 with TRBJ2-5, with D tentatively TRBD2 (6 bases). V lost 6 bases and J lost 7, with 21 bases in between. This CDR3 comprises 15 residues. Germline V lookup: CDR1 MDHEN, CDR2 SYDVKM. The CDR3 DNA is TGTGCCAGCAGCTACCCCCGGAGCGCCGGGGGGACCCAGTACTTC. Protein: CASSYPRSAGGTQYF.

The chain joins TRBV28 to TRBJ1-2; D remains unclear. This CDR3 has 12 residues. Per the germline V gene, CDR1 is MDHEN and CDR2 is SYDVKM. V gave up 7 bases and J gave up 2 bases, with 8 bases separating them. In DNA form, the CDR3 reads TGTGCCAGCAACGAGGGAAACTATGGCTACACCTTC. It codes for CASNEGNYGYTF.

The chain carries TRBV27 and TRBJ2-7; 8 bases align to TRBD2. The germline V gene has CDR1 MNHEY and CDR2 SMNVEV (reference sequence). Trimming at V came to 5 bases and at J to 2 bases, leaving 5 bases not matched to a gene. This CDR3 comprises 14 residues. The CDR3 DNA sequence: TGTGCCAGCAGTACGGGACTAGAGCCCTACGAGCAGTACTTC. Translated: CASSTGLEPYEQYF.